These 9 T cell receptor beta chains were all obtained from the same sample, sequenced in a study of OX40 agonist ivuxolimab in advanced cancers. TCRdb's copy holds only in-frame clones and misses some; the assay was immunoSEQ multiplex PCR. The sample has approximately 64,000 clones, roughly 85% seen once. The material sequenced was CD4+ or CD8+ T cells sorted from blood, taken in a trial of the OX40 agonist ivuxolimab. The receptors here all came from an adult with an advanced solid tumor such as melanoma, head and neck, liver or kidney cancer.

This rearrangement joins TRBV5-5 to TRBJ2-6, with D possibly TRBD1 on 6 matching bases. CDR1 and CDR2 from the germline V gene are SGHKS and YYEKEE (reference sequence). The CDR3 is 15 amino acids. V gave up 2 bases and J gave up 1 base, with 7 bases separating them. CDR3: CASSLQGSGANVLTF. For the CDR3, the DNA is TGTGCCAGCAGCTTACAGGGTTCTGGGGCCAACGTCCTGACTTTC.

V and J are TRBV7-2 and TRBJ2-5; no clear D. This CDR3 region has 13 residues. Trimming cost V 2 bases and J 11 bases, with 15 bases left between them. Per the germline V gene, CDR1 is SGHTA and CDR2 is FQGNSA. Written as DNA, the CDR3 is TGTGCCAGCAGCTTATTCGGGTTTTTTGAGCAGTACTTC. Translating it yields CASSLFGFFEQYF.

The V call is TRBV30, the J call TRBJ2-5; tentatively, D is TRBD2 (5 bases). V dropped 3 bases and J dropped 7 bases, with 9 bases sitting between them. This CDR3 spans 11 amino acids. Germline loops: CDR1 GTSNPN, CDR2 SVGIG (reference sequence). The CDR3 nucleotides read TGTGCCTGGAGGAGGGCGGGGACCCAGTACTTC. It is translated as CAWRRAGTQYF.

The chain combines TRBV19 with TRBJ1-5, with TRBD1 as a possible D gene (6 bases). V lost 6 bases and J 6 bases, leaving 15 bases between the germline ends. This CDR3 contains 14 residues. Germline CDR1 is LNHDA and CDR2 is SQIVND (reference sequence). The CDR3 reads CASSTQGDVQPQHF. Written as DNA, the CDR3 is TGTGCCAGTAGCACACAGGGTGATGTTCAGCCCCAGCATTTT.

The chain joins TRBV28 to TRBJ2-7; D unresolved. This CDR3 spans 12 amino acids. In germline, CDR1 is MDHEN, CDR2 SYDVKM. V gave up 6 bases and J gave up 0 bases, with 6 bases separating them. CDR3: CASRRSSYEQYF. The CDR3, as DNA: TGTGCCAGCAGACGGAGCTCCTACGAGCAGTACTTC.

This chain connects TRBV7-2 to TRBJ1-4; D is undetermined. The V and J ends lost 1 base and 3 bases respectively, with 3 bases between them. This CDR3 is 13 amino acids long. CDR1 and CDR2 (germline): SGHTA, FQGNSA. The CDR3 is CASSLEPNEKLFF. DNA for the CDR3: TGTGCCAGCAGCTTAGAACCTAATGAAAAACTGTTTTTT.

This clone appeared a single time. The rearrangement uses TRBV28 and TRBJ1-1; D not certain. Trimming shortened V by 3 bases and J by 5 bases, and 13 bases separated the two germline ends. The CDR3 extends over 14 amino acids. Germline-derived CDR1 and CDR2 are MDHEN and SYDVKM. The CDR3 sequence is CASSFLEVGTEAFF. CDR3 DNA sequence: TGTGCCAGCAGTTTTTTGGAGGTTGGGACTGAAGCTTTCTTT.

The chain carries TRBV28 and TRBJ2-2, with 8 bases identical to TRBD2. V gave up 6 bases and J gave up 1 base; unmatched junction bases: 4. Germline loops: CDR1 MDHEN, CDR2 SYDVKM. CDR3 length: 15 residues. CDR3 protein: CASSSLAGNTGELFF. The CDR3 coding sequence is TGTGCCAGCAGCTCGCTAGCGGGGAACACCGGGGAGCTGTTTTTT.

The J gene is TRBJ2-1, the V gene TRBV5-4; 10 bases match TRBD2. V trimming: 4 bases; J trimming: 4 bases; junction bases outside the gene matches: 5. CDR1 and CDR2 (germline): SGHNT, YYREEE (reference sequence). This CDR3 has 15 amino acids. Here the CDR3 reads CASSIGLAVYNEQFF. The CDR3 region has the DNA TGTGCCAGCAGCATTGGACTAGCGGTGTACAATGAGCAGTTCTTC.